Below, 29 T cell receptor beta chains from the same sample are listed, as sequenced in a study of blood T cell repertoires in COVID-19. Only in-frame clones appear in the TCRdb table, and some are missing; sequencing was by immunoSEQ multiplex PCR. The table lists some 200,000 clones, roughly nine tenths of them singletons. Material: PBMCs or T cells enriched from blood (not recorded which). These receptors were collected from a woman in her 50s in a cohort exposed to, infected with or recovered from COVID-19 (not recorded which).

The rearrangement joins TRBV18 to TRBJ2-2; 8 positions agree with TRBD2. The CDR3 spans 21 residues. CDR1 and CDR2 (germline): KGHSH, LQKENI. Trimming removed 0 bases from V and 3 bases from J; junction bases left unmatched: 18. The CDR3 sequence is CASSPPRGKRGPTVDTGELFF. DNA for the CDR3: TGTGCCAGCTCACCACCCCGGGGGAAGCGGGGGCCAACTGTGGACACCGGGGAGCTGTTTTTT.

The genes are TRBV4-1 and TRBJ1-2, with D possibly matching TRBD1 (6 bases). V was cut by 0 bases and J by 8 bases, with 13 bases left in between. The germline V gene has CDR1 MGHRA and CDR2 YSYEKL. This CDR3 is 14 amino acids long. This chain's CDR3 is CASSQDQGRGGYTF. The CDR3 DNA is TGCGCCAGCAGCCAAGATCAGGGGAGGGGCGGCTACACCTTC.

The genes are TRBV20-1 and TRBJ2-7; D perhaps matches TRBD1 (6 bases). The CDR3 totals 12 residues. Trimming stripped 3 bases from V and 3 bases from J, with 9 bases between. Germline CDR1 and CDR2: DFQATT and SNEGSKA (reference sequence). The CDR3 DNA is TGCAGTGCTAGTGACAGGATCTACGAGCAGTACTTC. It specifies CSASDRIYEQYF.

The chain links TRBV6-2 or TRBV6-3 to TRBJ1-5; TRBD1 matches 7 bases. After removal of 8 bases from V and 11 bases from J, the junction contained 9 bases not matched to a gene. The V gene's germline CDR1 is MNHEY and CDR2 SVGEGT. This CDR3 spans 12 amino acids. CDR3 loop: CASGLPRGAQHF. As DNA, the CDR3 is TGTGCCAGCGGCCTACCCAGGGGGGCCCAGCATTTT.

The chain uses TRBV27 and TRBJ2-7; TRBD2 matches at 7 bases. The length of the CDR3 is 14 residues. Germline V gives CDR1 MNHEY, CDR2 SMNVEV (reference sequence). V lost 7 bases and J lost 6; bases outside the gene matches: 12. The CDR3 loop reads CASKKGLLELEQYF. CDR3 DNA: TGTGCCAGCAAAAAGGGACTATTGGAGCTCGAGCAGTACTTC.

The rearrangement uses TRBV5-4 and TRBJ1-5; 7 bases fit TRBD1. The length of the CDR3 is 16 residues. Germline V gene lookup returns CDR1 SGHNT and CDR2 YYREEE (reference sequence). Trimming removed 4 bases from V and 2 bases from J; junction bases left unmatched: 9. Here the CDR3 reads CASSNRDSGGNQPQHF. The DNA for the CDR3 is TGTGCCAGCAGCAACCGGGACAGTGGGGGCAATCAGCCCCAGCATTTT.

The rearrangement links TRBV3-1 (or the pseudogene TRBV3-2) to TRBJ1-2; unclear D gene. The germline V gene has CDR1 LGHDT and CDR2 YNNKEL (reference sequence). The CDR3 has 14 amino acids. The V gene lost 2 bases and the J gene lost 4 bases, with 11 bases spanning the gap. DNA of the CDR3: TGTGCCAGCAGCCAATTCGGGGAGATCTATGGCTACACCTTC. Residues: CASSQFGEIYGYTF.

This clone has only one observation. The chain carries TRBV7-8 and TRBJ1-4; 10 bases are shared with TRBD1. Germline V CDR1 and CDR2: SGHVS, FQNEAQ. J was trimmed by 0 bases and V by 4 bases; bases with no gene match: 14. The CDR3 is 20 residues long. The CDR3 is CASSSSRIGTGASTNEKLFF. In DNA, the CDR3 is TGTGCCAGCAGCTCATCGCGGATCGGGACAGGGGCTTCAACTAATGAAAAACTGTTTTTT.

The V call is TRBV18, the J call TRBJ1-1; D possibly corresponds to TRBD1 (6 bases). The CDR3 runs to 14 residues. The ends were cut back, 2 bases at V and 2 bases at J, with 9 bases in the middle. Germline V CDR1 and CDR2: KGHSH, LQKENI. CDR3 bases: TGTGCCAGCTCACCAACGGACAGTAACACTGAAGCTTTCTTT. Its translation is CASSPTDSNTEAFF.

V gene TRBV7-2 combines with J gene TRBJ2-5; 9 nucleotides align to TRBD1. V lost 1 base to trimming and J lost 6 bases; unmatched junction nucleotides: 9. The CDR3 has 16 residues. Germline CDR1 reads SGHTA; CDR2 reads FQGNSA. CDR3 loop: CASSLGGTGIHQTQYF. The CDR3 region has the DNA TGTGCCAGCAGCTTAGGTGGGACAGGGATTCATCAGACCCAGTACTTC.

The CDR3 region has the DNA TGTGCCAGCAGTCGGGTAGGGACTACTAACTATGGCTACACCTTC. Translated, it gives CASSRVGTTNYGYTF. This rearrangement joins TRBV6-2 or TRBV6-3 to TRBJ1-2, with a possible D match to TRBD1 (5 bases). Germline loops: CDR1 MNHEY, CDR2 SVGEGT. Trimming removed 5 bases from V and 0 bases from J, with 13 bases in between. This CDR3 spans 15 amino acids.

The J gene is TRBJ1-5, the V gene TRBV7-6; D unresolved. This CDR3 contains 22 residues. The V end lost 5 bases, the J end lost 1 base, and 33 bases lay between the germline ends. Germline lookup yields CDR1 SGHVS and CDR2 FNYEAQ. The chain's CDR3 is CASSPPWPVDSIPDFSNQPQHF. CDR3 bases: TGTGCCAGCAGCCCACCCTGGCCTGTGGACTCCATCCCGGACTTCAGCAATCAGCCCCAGCATTTT.

This chain connects TRBV5-1 to TRBJ1-1; D is ambiguous. CDR1 is SGHRS and CDR2 is YFSETQ in the germline V gene. CDR3 size: 14 residues. Between the trimmed V and J ends, which lost 6 bases and 0 bases, there was a span of 12 bases. The CDR3 DNA reads TGCGCCAGCACCAACAGCCTCTTGAACACTGAAGCTTTCTTT. This codes for CASTNSLLNTEAFF. Drawing the rest from reference TRBV5-1 and TRBJ1-1, the complete variable domain is KAGVTQTPRYLIKTRGQQVTLSCSPISGHRSVSWYQQTPGQGLQFLFEYFSETQRNKGNFPGRFSGRQFSNSRSEMNVSTLELGDSALYLCASTNSLLNTEAFFGQGTRLTVV.

The genes are TRBV7-2 and TRBJ1-5; 7 nucleotides agree with TRBD1. After removal of 5 bases from V and 3 bases from J, the junction contained 7 bases not matched to a gene. CDR1 is SGHTA, CDR2 FQGNSA, per germline. The CDR3 has 15 amino acids. In nucleotides, the CDR3 is TGTGCCAGCAGCCCAGGGGGGTTCCTCAATCAGCCCCAGCATTTT. It codes for CASSPGGFLNQPQHF.

The rearrangement links TRBV4-3 to TRBJ1-4; D is perhaps TRBD1 (5 bases). The length of the CDR3 is 16 residues. The V gene lost 0 bases and the J gene lost 7 bases, with 15 bases spanning the gap. Looked up from germline, CDR1 is LGHNA and CDR2 is YSLEER. The CDR3 here is CASSQDLGRLGEKLFF. The DNA for the CDR3 is TGCGCCAGCAGCCAAGATTTGGGGCGTTTGGGTGAAAAACTGTTTTTT.

The chain's CDR3 is CASSLSPRGLFYEQYF. The CDR3 coding sequence is TGCGCCAGCAGCTTAAGTCCCAGGGGGCTATTTTACGAGCAGTACTTC. The V call is TRBV5-1, the J call TRBJ2-7; 8 bases agree with TRBD1. The CDR3 sequence is 16 residues long. Germline trimming cut 2 bases from V and 4 bases from J; bases unmatched to any gene: 11. Looked up from germline, CDR1 is SGHRS and CDR2 is YFSETQ.

The chain uses TRBV30 and TRBJ2-3; a possible D gene is TRBD2 (6 bases). CDR1 and CDR2 from the germline V gene are GTSNPN and SVGIG (reference sequence). V was shortened by 2 bases and J by 14 bases, with 20 bases between the two germline ends. The CDR3 sequence is 13 residues long. CDR3 residues: CAWSQTRLLPLYF. As DNA, the CDR3 is TGTGCCTGGAGTCAGACTAGACTCCTACCGTTGTATTTT.

V gene TRBV5-1 combines with J gene TRBJ1-2; tentative D call: TRBD1 (6 bases). Trimming took off 0 bases at V and 8 bases at J, with 11 bases between the two ends. There are 13 residues in the CDR3. Germline V gene data show CDR1 as SGHRS and CDR2 as YFSETQ. The CDR3: CASSLAQGQGYTF. CDR3 in DNA: TGCGCCAGCAGCTTGGCACAGGGACAAGGCTACACCTTC.

This rearrangement joins TRBV7-8 to TRBJ2-7; the match to TRBD2 covers 7 bases. V shed 6 bases, J shed 0 bases, and the junction held 17 bases outside the gene matches. Germline V CDR1 and CDR2: SGHVS, FQNEAQ. This CDR3 contains 18 residues. The CDR3 DNA sequence: TGTGCCAGCAGTAAGGGCCGGGGGGTAATCCCGAGCTCCTACGAGCAGTACTTC. Its translation is CASSKGRGVIPSSYEQYF.

The J gene is TRBJ1-2, the V gene TRBV30, with a weak D call TRBD1 (5 bases). This CDR3 comprises 13 residues. Germline V gene lookup returns CDR1 GTSNPN and CDR2 SVGIG (reference sequence). V was cut by 3 bases and J by 3 bases, with 11 bases left in between. The CDR3 sequence is CAWSREGYYGYTF. The CDR3 region has the DNA TGTGCCTGGAGCCGGGAGGGGTACTATGGCTACACCTTC. Together with reference TRBV30 and TRBJ1-2, the CDR3 gives the full variable domain: SQTIHQWPATLVQPVGSPLSLECTVEGTSNPNLYWYRQAAGRGLQLLFYSVGIGQISSEVPQNLSASRPQDRQFILSSKKLLLSDSGFYLCAWSREGYYGYTFGSGTRLTVV.

This chain connects TRBV2 to TRBJ2-7; 7 nucleotides align to TRBD1. This CDR3 comprises 12 residues. Per germline, CDR1 SNHLY and CDR2 FYNNEI. J lost 9 bases, V lost 7 bases, and 9 bases had no gene match. This CDR3 reads CASTRTGDPQYF. In DNA, the CDR3 is TGTGCCAGCACTCGCACAGGGGATCCGCAGTACTTC.

The chain is built from TRBV5-6 and TRBJ1-2; D may be TRBD1 (5 bases). V shed 1 base and J shed 4 bases, with 11 bases lying between them. Germline CDR1 reads SGHDT; CDR2 reads YYEEEE. There are 14 residues in the CDR3. CDR3 residues: CASSLWQGGYGYTF. The CDR3 nucleotides read TGTGCCAGCAGCTTGTGGCAGGGAGGCTATGGCTACACCTTC.

The V and J genes are TRBV2 and TRBJ1-5; D is unclear. Trimming pared 5 bases from V and 3 bases from J, leaving 11 bases between. The CDR3 has 14 residues. Germline V gene data show CDR1 as SNHLY and CDR2 as FYNNEI. CDR3 sequence (DNA): TGTGCCAGCAGTCCCAGGAGGAACAATCAGCCCCAGCATTTT. Amino acids: CASSPRRNNQPQHF.

The J gene is TRBJ2-7, the V gene TRBV10-3; TRBD2 matches 7 bases. With V trimmed by 0 bases and J by 5 bases, 4 bases remained unmatched. The germline V gene encodes CDR1 ENHRY and CDR2 SYGVKD. The CDR3 extends over 14 amino acids. For the CDR3, the DNA is TGTGCCATCAGTGAGTCGGGGGGGAGAAACGAGCAGTACTTC. Translation: CAISESGGRNEQYF.

The gene calls are TRBV23-1 and TRBJ2-1; 9 positions agree with TRBD2. TRBV23-1 is an open reading frame whose function is uncertain. This CDR3 has 20 residues. The trim removed 6 bases at V and 8 bases at J, leaving 26 bases unmatched. The DNA for the CDR3 is TGCGCCAGCAGACGAACAAAACACGCTGGGCGGGGGGGCGATCGGGATGAGCAGTTCTTC. Amino acid sequence: CASRRTKHAGRGGDRDEQFF.

The CDR3 DNA reads as TGCAGTGCTAGTCCGTCCAACACCGGGGAGCTGTTTTTT. Translation gives CSASPSNTGELFF. This chain links TRBV20-1 with TRBJ2-2, with D unclear. Trimming cost V 3 bases and J 2 bases, with 7 bases left between them. Germline V lookup: CDR1 DFQATT, CDR2 SNEGSKA (reference sequence). The CDR3 is 13 amino acids.

The CDR3 DNA is TGTGCCTGGAGTGTGGCAGTCAACCATTCACCCCTCCACTTT. This gives the protein CAWSVAVNHSPLHF. The V and J genes are TRBV30 and TRBJ1-6; D not resolved. The CDR3 totals 14 residues. CDR1 and CDR2 (germline): GTSNPN, SVGIG (reference sequence). V was clipped by 0 bases and J by 8 bases, with 11 bases between them.

This clone was counted a few times. CDR3 bases: TGTGCCAGCAGAAGAGACAGGGGGAATTATCAGCCCCAGCATTTT. Translating it yields CASRRDRGNYQPQHF. The rearrangement links TRBV2 to TRBJ1-5, with 9 bases that match TRBD1. This CDR3 region has 15 residues. Germline V gene lookup returns CDR1 SNHLY and CDR2 FYNNEI. The trim removed 6 bases at V and 5 bases at J, leaving 8 bases unmatched.

The rearrangement uses TRBV5-4 and TRBJ1-4; 7 nucleotides match TRBD1. The trim removed 4 bases at V and 7 bases at J, leaving 13 bases unmatched. From germline, CDR1 is SGHNT and CDR2 YYREEE (reference sequence). This CDR3 has 16 amino acids. CDR3 region: CASSADRGGGGEKLFF. CDR3 bases: TGTGCCAGCAGCGCCGACAGAGGGGGCGGTGGTGAAAAACTGTTTTTT.